This T cell receptor (beta chain) was captured in a study of OX40 agonist ivuxolimab in advanced cancers. On the study more broadly: A partial response was reached by three patients: one with hepatocellular carcinoma and two with cutaneous melanoma. Overall study results and limits: CD8+ T cells (on average) carried more expanded clones than CD4+ T cells. Certain nonresponders likewise exhibited a low normalized T-cell clonal expansion. Within 6 weeks, CD4+ and CD8+ blood T cells expanded clonally at 0.1 to 3.0 mg/kg.

As regards this clone: Its antigen is not known.

This CDR3 has 17 residues. The germline gives CDR1 KGHSH, CDR2 LQKENI. Germline trimming cut 4 bases from V and 0 bases from J; bases unmatched to any gene: 6. Libraries were prepared by immunoSEQ multiplex PCR; TCRdb keeps only in-frame clonotypes and omits some of them. Of 15,000 or so clones detected, roughly 84% appear once; the ten largest clones hold under 55%. The TCR originated in an adult with an advanced solid tumor such as melanoma, head and neck, liver or kidney cancer. Material: CD4+ or CD8+ T cells sorted from blood, obtained in a trial of the OX40 agonist ivuxolimab. V gene TRBV18 combines with J gene TRBJ2-3; TRBD2 matches 11 bases. Here the CDR3 DNA reads TGTGCCAGCTCACAAGGGACTAGCGGCACTAGCACAGATACGCAGTATTTT. Its translation is CASSQGTSGTSTDTQYF. Looking up the rest from reference TRBV18 and TRBJ2-3 gives the full variable domain: NAGVMQNPRHLVRRRGQEARLRCSPMKGHSHVYWYRQLPEEGLKFMVYLQKENIIDESGMPKERFSAEFPKEGPSILRIQQVVRGDSAAYFCASSQGTSGTSTDTQYFGPGTRLTVL.